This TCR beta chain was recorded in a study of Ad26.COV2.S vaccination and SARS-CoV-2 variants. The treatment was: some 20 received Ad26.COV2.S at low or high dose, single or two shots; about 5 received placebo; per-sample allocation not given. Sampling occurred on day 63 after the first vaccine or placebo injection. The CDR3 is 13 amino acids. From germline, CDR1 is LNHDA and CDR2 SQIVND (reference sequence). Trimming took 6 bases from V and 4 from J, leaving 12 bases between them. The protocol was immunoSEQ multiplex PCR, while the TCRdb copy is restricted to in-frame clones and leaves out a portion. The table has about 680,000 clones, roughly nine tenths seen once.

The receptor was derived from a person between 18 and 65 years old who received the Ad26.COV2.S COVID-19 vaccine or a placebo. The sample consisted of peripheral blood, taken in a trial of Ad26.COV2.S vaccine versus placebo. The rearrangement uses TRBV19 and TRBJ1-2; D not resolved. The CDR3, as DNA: TGTGCCAGTAGCTCGCCCCACTTCTATGGCTACACCTTC. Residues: CASSSPHFYGYTF.